These 24 T cell receptor beta chains were sequenced from one sample in a study of siplizumab effects on memory and regulatory T cells (dated by TCRdb to 2018 to 2020). The library was generated by the immunoSEQ multiplex PCR assay. TCRdb retrieved this table from immuneACCESS and kept in-frame rearrangements only. Not all clones are present; in checked studies, unresolved V genes account for under half, and no reason is known for the remainder. The sample yields 45,000 to 50,000 clones; roughly nine tenths were counted once. The leading ten clones occupy under 0.35% of the sample. Sequenced material: naive CD8+ T cells sorted from blood. The cell subset or site label on this specimen signifies: unstimulated naive T cells. These receptors all stem from a human donor in good health.

The chain has TRBV4-1 and TRBJ2-7, with TRBD1 matching 10 bases. Looked up from germline, CDR1 is MGHRA and CDR2 is YSYEKL. V dropped 1 base and J dropped 5; count of bases not matched to a gene: 11. CDR3 length: 17 residues. The CDR3 region is CASSQVATGGIVNEQYF. In nucleotides, the CDR3 is TGCGCCAGCAGCCAAGTCGCGACAGGGGGCATTGTGAACGAGCAGTACTTC.

V gene TRBV7-9 combines with J gene TRBJ2-7; D gene ambiguous. This CDR3 contains 12 residues. Trimming cost V 5 bases and J 3 bases, with 8 bases left between them. Looked up from germline, CDR1 is SEHNR and CDR2 is FQNEAQ (reference sequence). CDR3 sequence: CASSKTGYEQYF. The CDR3, as DNA: TGTGCCAGCAGCAAGACGGGCTACGAGCAGTACTTC.

This chain connects TRBV7-9 to TRBJ1-2, with D possibly matching TRBD1 (6 bases). Trimming took 5 bases from V and 6 from J, leaving 16 bases between them. This CDR3 comprises 14 residues. Germline V gene sequence: CDR1 SEHNR, CDR2 FQNEAQ (reference sequence). CDR3 region: CASSAAAGEDGYTF. For the CDR3, the DNA is TGTGCCAGCAGCGCGGCGGCAGGGGAGGATGGCTACACCTTC.

The chain joins TRBV7-7 to TRBJ2-5; 7 bases align to TRBD1. Germline V lookup: CDR1 SSHAT, CDR2 FNYEAQ (reference sequence). The length of the CDR3 is 14 residues. Germline trimming cut 2 bases from V and 5 bases from J; bases unmatched to any gene: 5. CDR3 protein: CASSLRQGLETQYF. For the CDR3, the DNA is TGTGCCAGCAGCTTAAGACAGGGATTGGAGACCCAGTACTTC.

The rearrangement uses TRBV27 and TRBJ2-1; 7 bases map to TRBD1. The CDR3 sequence is 14 residues long. Germline CDR1 reads MNHEY; CDR2 reads SMNVEV (reference sequence). The V segment lost 8 bases and the J segment 2 bases; nucleotides outside the gene matches: 6. CDR3: CASQTGSAYNEQFF. The CDR3 coding sequence is TGTGCCAGCCAGACAGGGTCAGCCTACAATGAGCAGTTCTTC.

The chain joins TRBV14 to TRBJ2-7; D unclear. Trimming removed 1 base at V and 4 bases at J, with 14 bases between. The CDR3 has 15 amino acids. Germline V lookup: CDR1 SGHDN, CDR2 FVKESK. CDR3 loop: CASSQGDGVWYEQYF. The CDR3 DNA reads as TGTGCCAGCAGCCAAGGTGACGGAGTATGGTACGAGCAGTACTTC.

V usage is TRBV30 and J usage is TRBJ2-7; D gene unclear. Looked up from germline, CDR1 is GTSNPN and CDR2 is SVGIG (reference sequence). V lost 0 bases and J 3 bases, leaving 12 bases between the germline ends. CDR3 length equals 14 residues. CDR3 residues: CAWSVPWKYYEQYF. In nucleotides, the CDR3 is TGTGCCTGGAGTGTTCCGTGGAAATACTACGAGCAGTACTTC.

V usage is TRBV4-1 and J usage is TRBJ1-1; 8 bases line up with TRBD1. This CDR3 comprises 14 residues. Germline V CDR1 and CDR2: MGHRA, YSYEKL. Trimming at V came to 4 bases and at J to 5 bases, leaving 6 bases not matched to a gene. The CDR3, as DNA: TGCGCCAGCAGCCCCGGACAGGGTTGGACTGAAGCTTTCTTT. Translation gives CASSPGQGWTEAFF.

This chain uses TRBV25-1 with TRBJ1-4; 7 bases map to TRBD1. The CDR3 extends over 18 amino acids. The V gene end was trimmed by 4 bases and the J gene end by 2 bases; junction bases not matched to a gene: 13. Germline CDR1 is MGHDK and CDR2 is SYGVNS. The CDR3 here is CASSVTGYGGGTNEKLFF. Written as DNA, the CDR3 is TGTGCCAGCAGTGTGACAGGGTACGGAGGTGGTACTAATGAAAAACTGTTTTTT.

In this sample, this clone turned up a few times. The chain carries TRBV9 and TRBJ2-2, with 7 bases identical to TRBD1. CDR1 is SGDLS, CDR2 YYNGEE, per germline. The CDR3 spans 14 residues. The V and J ends lost 3 bases and 6 bases, in that order; junction bases with no gene match: 5. CDR3: CASSATGFAGELFF. The CDR3 coding sequence is TGTGCCAGCAGCGCGACAGGGTTCGCCGGGGAGCTGTTTTTT.

This clone occurred once. The rearrangement links TRBV6-5 to TRBJ1-6; 8 bases are a match to TRBD1. The germline V gene has CDR1 MNHEY and CDR2 SVGAGI. With V trimmed by 2 bases and J by 8 bases, 2 bases remained unmatched. There are 14 residues in the CDR3. CDR3 sequence: CASSYPGGDSPLHF. CDR3 DNA: TGTGCCAGCAGTTACCCAGGGGGCGATTCACCCCTCCACTTT.

This sequence joins TRBV10-3 and TRBJ1-1; 8 bases are a match to TRBD1. The CDR3 is 13 residues long. Trimming removed 7 bases from V and 1 base from J; junction bases left unmatched: 2. Germline V lookup: CDR1 ENHRY, CDR2 SYGVKD. The CDR3 DNA sequence: TGTGCCATCAAGGGACAGGCGAACACTGAAGCTTTCTTT. It yields the protein CAIKGQANTEAFF.

The chain couples TRBV4-1 to TRBJ2-1; tentatively, D is TRBD1 or TRBD2 (5 bases each). The germline gives CDR1 MGHRA, CDR2 YSYEKL. The germline V and J ends were trimmed by 1 base and 0 bases, with 10 bases remaining between them. The CDR3 spans 16 residues. CDR3 bases: TGCGCCAGCAGCCAAGGCCGGGGCAGCTCCTACAATGAGCAGTTCTTC. It is translated as CASSQGRGSSYNEQFF.

The chain recombines TRBV27 with TRBJ1-1; 12 bases align to TRBD1. J was trimmed by 5 bases and V by 5 bases; bases with no gene match: 3. The CDR3 totals 14 residues. Germline-derived CDR1 and CDR2 are MNHEY and SMNVEV (reference sequence). The CDR3 DNA reads TGTGCCAGCAGTCCGGGACAGGGGGCTACTGAAGCTTTCTTT. This encodes CASSPGQGATEAFF.

A single count supports this clone. The genes are TRBV5-1 and TRBJ2-7; D is ambiguous. The CDR3 consists of 12 residues. CDR1 and CDR2 (germline): SGHRS, YFSETQ. V lost 4 bases and J lost 5, with 10 bases in between. The CDR3 spells CASSDALNEQYF. Here the CDR3 DNA reads TGCGCCAGCAGCGACGCACTAAACGAGCAGTACTTC.

This chain joins TRBV5-1 and TRBJ1-3; D is undetermined. CDR3 length: 17 residues. Deletions cut 0 bases from V and 2 bases from J, with 15 bases between. From germline, CDR1 is SGHRS and CDR2 YFSETQ. For the CDR3, the DNA is TGCGCCAGCAGCTTGGTTTACAGTTTCGGGGCTGGAAACACCATATATTTT. It translates to CASSLVYSFGAGNTIYF. The variable domain in full, completed from reference TRBV5-1 and TRBJ1-3, reads KAGVTQTPRYLIKTRGQQVTLSCSPISGHRSVSWYQQTPGQGLQFLFEYFSETQRNKGNFPGRFSGRQFSNSRSEMNVSTLELGDSALYLCASSLVYSFGAGNTIYFGEGSWLTVV.

This clone has a single count. The CDR3 protein is CASSLSGLAGEQYF. CDR3 nucleotide sequence: TGTGCCAGCAGCTTGTCGGGACTAGCGGGGGAGCAGTATTTT. V usage is TRBV5-4 and J usage is TRBJ2-3; 14 positions match TRBD2. This CDR3 region has 14 residues. J gave up 11 bases and V 1 base, and 3 bases lay outside the gene matches. Germline lookup yields CDR1 SGHNT and CDR2 YYREEE (reference sequence).

In regard to this clone: This sample also contains other DNA sequences that code for the same CDR3. CDR3 coding DNA: TGTGCCAGTAGTCCCGGGCAGGGGCCCTACGAGCAGTACTTC. This encodes CASSPGQGPYEQYF. This chain uses TRBV19 with TRBJ2-7, with a weak D call TRBD1 (6 bases). The CDR3 consists of 14 residues. Germline CDR1 and CDR2: LNHDA and SQIVND (reference sequence). The V and J ends lost 5 bases and 2 bases respectively, with 13 bases between them.

The chain carries TRBV6-6 and TRBJ1-3, with D unresolved. With 2 bases removed from V and 1 base from J, the gap between germline ends came to 12 bases. The CDR3 has 16 amino acids. Per germline, CDR1 MNHNY and CDR2 SVGAGI (reference sequence). DNA of the CDR3: TGTGCCAGCAGTTACGTCGACGGAGGATCTGGAAACACCATATATTTT. The encoded protein is CASSYVDGGSGNTIYF.

The chain recombines TRBV7-9 with TRBJ2-7; no clear D gene. The CDR3 spans 12 residues. Trimming cost V 6 bases and J 8 bases, with 14 bases left between them. The germline V gene has CDR1 SEHNR and CDR2 FQNEAQ (reference sequence). The CDR3 coding sequence is TGTGCCAGCAGGAAAGTCGGCTATCAGCAGTACTTC. Translated, it gives CASRKVGYQQYF.

This clone is a singleton in its sample. The rearrangement joins TRBV19 to TRBJ2-1; D call uncertain. V shed 1 base and J shed 0 bases, with 10 bases lying between them. Germline CDR1 reads LNHDA; CDR2 reads SQIVND (reference sequence). There are 16 residues in the CDR3. The CDR3 sequence: CASSIARTYSYNEQFF. The CDR3 DNA reads as TGTGCCAGTAGTATAGCCCGGACGTACTCCTACAATGAGCAGTTCTTC. The full variable domain, with the rest looked up from reference TRBV19 and TRBJ2-1, is DGGITQSPKYLFRKEGQNVTLSCEQNLNHDAMYWYRQDPGQGLRLIYYSQIVNDFQKGDIAEGYSVSREKKESFPLTVTSAQKNPTAFYLCASSIARTYSYNEQFFGPGTRLTVL.

This clone appeared once. The chain joins TRBV27 to TRBJ2-1, with no clear D. Germline V CDR1 and CDR2: MNHEY, SMNVEV (reference sequence). This CDR3 region has 15 residues. Trimming took off 2 bases at V and 6 bases at J, with 14 bases between the two ends. As DNA, the CDR3 is TGTGCCAGCAGTTTAAGGCTCCACGGAGCCAATGAGCAGTTCTTC. Translation gives CASSLRLHGANEQFF.

The chain links TRBV7-9 to TRBJ2-5; D might be TRBD1 (7 bases). Germline-derived CDR1 and CDR2 are SEHNR and FQNEAQ (reference sequence). V dropped 4 bases and J dropped 7 bases, with 22 bases sitting between them. The CDR3 spans 16 residues. The CDR3 DNA sequence: TGTGCCAGCAGCTCTCTCGTGACAGGTCAGGGGGGGACCCAGTACTTC. It is translated as CASSSLVTGQGGTQYF. Full variable domain (remainder filled in from reference TRBV7-9 and TRBJ2-5): DTGVSQNPRHKITKRGQNVTFRCDPISEHNRLYWYRQTLGQGPEFLTYFQNEAQLEKSRLLSDRFSAERPKGSFSTLEIQRTEQGDSAMYLCASSSLVTGQGGTQYFGPGTRLLVL.

Notes on this clone: The junction shows a germline mismatch at one end, possibly a read error. The chain carries TRBV7-7 and TRBJ2-3, with a tentative D call TRBD1 (5 bases). The CDR3 length is 15 residues. Per the germline V gene, CDR1 is SSHAT and CDR2 is FNYEAQ (reference sequence). CDR3 sequence reads: CASSLDSSRADTQYF. CDR3 sequence (DNA): TGTGCTAGCAGCTTAGACAGCAGCCGCGCAGATACGCAGTATTTT. The variable domain in full, completed from reference TRBV7-7 and TRBJ2-3, reads GAGVSQSPRYKVTKRGQDVTLRCDPISSHATLYWYQQALGQGPEFLTYFNYEAQPDKSGLPSDRFSAERPEGSISTLTIQRTEQRDSAMYRCASSLDSSRADTQYFGPGTRLTVL.